The 19 T cell receptor beta chains below come from one sample, sequenced in a study of control samples from healthy donors and cancer patients (TCRdb year 2020). The library was produced with the immunoSEQ multiplex PCR assay. TCRdb re-hosts the immuneACCESS table, in-frame sequences only. Its copies lack some clones; in the studies checked, an unresolved V gene accounts for under half of them, and the cause for the rest is not known. Here the sample has about 63,000 clones; approximately 85% occur a single time. Jointly, the top ten make up 4.5% to 6% of the sample. Sequenced material: blood. These receptors all come from a man aged 40-49 years in good health.

The CDR3 DNA is TGTGCCAGCAGCGAGGGACAGGGGACGGGGACTGAAGCTTTCTTT. It encodes CASSEGQGTGTEAFF. The chain combines TRBV2 with TRBJ1-1; 10 bases match TRBD1. CDR1 and CDR2 (germline): SNHLY, FYNNEI. V shed 6 bases, J shed 5 bases, and the junction held 9 bases outside the gene matches. The CDR3 is 15 amino acids. The variable domain in full, with the rest retrieved from reference TRBV2 and TRBJ1-1, is EPEVTQTPSHQVTQMGQEVILRCVPISNHLYFYWYRQILGQKVEFLVSFYNNEISEKSEIFDDQFSVERPDGSNFTLKIRSTKLEDSAMYFCASSEGQGTGTEAFFGQGTRLTVV.

The chain recombines TRBV7-2 with TRBJ1-6, with D tentatively TRBD1 (5 bases). This CDR3 is built from 15 residues. Per germline, CDR1 SGHTA and CDR2 FQGNSA. Deletions cut 3 bases from V and 7 bases from J, with 13 bases between. CDR3 nucleotides: TGTGCCAGCAGCTTTAGGTCAGGGAGCAATTCACCCCTCCACTTT. Protein product: CASSFRSGSNSPLHF.

This chain joins TRBV28 and TRBJ2-2; 8 bases are shared with TRBD1. V trimming: 6 bases; J trimming: 4 bases; junction bases outside the gene matches: 19. The germline gives CDR1 MDHEN, CDR2 SYDVKM. The CDR3 is 19 amino acids. The CDR3 region has the DNA TGTGCCAGCAGCCCCAACCGGGACAGGAGCTATCATTTCACCGGGGAGCTGTTTTTT. It translates to CASSPNRDRSYHFTGELFF.

The chain combines TRBV7-2 with TRBJ1-2, with 8 bases that match TRBD1. The CDR3 has 14 residues. J was trimmed by 5 bases and V by 7 bases; bases with no gene match: 9. Germline CDR1 is SGHTA and CDR2 is FQGNSA. The CDR3, as DNA: TGTGCCAGCACCTTGGGACAGGAATGGTATGGCTACACCTTC. It is translated as CASTLGQEWYGYTF.

This rearrangement joins TRBV28 to TRBJ1-1; no reliable D call. This CDR3 spans 13 amino acids. With 5 bases removed from V and 10 bases from J, the gap between germline ends came to 17 bases. The V gene's germline CDR1 is MDHEN and CDR2 SYDVKM. CDR3 in DNA: TGTGCCAGCAGTCCCTCACCACCGGGGATAGCTTTCTTT. Translating gives CASSPSPPGIAFF.

This rearrangement joins TRBV4-3 to TRBJ2-1; D is possibly TRBD2 (6 bases). The CDR3 runs to 16 residues. Trimming took off 2 bases at V and 8 bases at J, with 19 bases between the two ends. From germline, CDR1 is LGHNA and CDR2 YSLEER. The CDR3 region is CASSQLKGGIMDEQFF. The CDR3 DNA is TGCGCCAGCAGCCAACTTAAGGGCGGGATTATGGATGAGCAGTTCTTC.

The V call is TRBV11-2, the J call TRBJ1-6; 7 bases agree with TRBD1. The CDR3 extends over 17 amino acids. After removal of 6 bases from V and 10 bases from J, the junction contained 18 bases not matched to a gene. Germline lookup yields CDR1 SGHAT and CDR2 FQNNGV. CDR3 residues: CASRTKPGAARGSPLHF. CDR3 sequence (DNA): TGTGCCAGCAGAACTAAACCGGGGGCAGCCAGGGGGTCACCCCTCCACTTT.

The chain is built from TRBV4-3 and TRBJ2-1; D gene ambiguous. The CDR3 length is 15 residues. V lost 3 bases to trimming and J lost 0 bases, with 9 bases between them. Per germline, CDR1 LGHNA and CDR2 YSLEER. In DNA, the CDR3 is TGCGCCAGCAGCCAGGTACTAAGCTCCTACAATGAGCAGTTCTTC. This translates into CASSQVLSSYNEQFF.

Note on this clone: Distinct nucleotide sequences in the sample also encode this CDR3. CDR3 protein: CASSGSSYNSPLHF. The CDR3 bases are TGTGCCAGCAGCGGGAGCTCCTATAATTCACCCCTCCACTTT. The V call is TRBV9, the J call TRBJ1-6; D is undetermined. Germline CDR1 reads SGDLS; CDR2 reads YYNGEE. The CDR3 is 14 residues long. V lost 3 bases and J 0 bases, leaving 4 bases between the germline ends.

The chain joins TRBV5-1 to TRBJ1-2; TRBD1 agrees at 9 bases. Germline V lookup: CDR1 SGHRS, CDR2 YFSETQ. The CDR3 is 17 residues long. V shed 0 bases and J 7 bases; nucleotides not matched to a gene: 13. The CDR3 spells CASSLVPGTGKRAGYTF. The CDR3 DNA is TGCGCCAGCAGCTTGGTGCCGGGGACAGGGAAAAGAGCTGGCTACACCTTC. Full variable domain (remainder filled in from reference TRBV5-1 and TRBJ1-2): KAGVTQTPRYLIKTRGQQVTLSCSPISGHRSVSWYQQTPGQGLQFLFEYFSETQRNKGNFPGRFSGRQFSNSRSEMNVSTLELGDSALYLCASSLVPGTGKRAGYTFGSGTRLTVV.

V usage is TRBV6-1 and J usage is TRBJ2-1, with a tentative D call TRBD1 (6 bases). The germline V gene encodes CDR1 MNHNS and CDR2 SASEGT. This CDR3 spans 15 amino acids. The ends were cut back, 2 bases at V and 3 bases at J, with 11 bases in the middle. The CDR3 sequence is CASSETGFRYNEQFF. CDR3 nucleotide sequence: TGTGCCAGCAGTGAAACAGGGTTCCGCTACAATGAGCAGTTCTTC.

This clone has just one count. The rearrangement joins TRBV5-4 to TRBJ2-5; D unresolved. The CDR3 is made up of 12 amino acids. Trimming took 4 bases from V and 4 from J, leaving 8 bases between them. The germline V gene encodes CDR1 SGHNT and CDR2 YYREEE (reference sequence). The CDR3 region is CASSPRGETQYF. The CDR3 nucleotides read TGTGCCAGCAGCCCCCGAGGAGAGACCCAGTACTTC.

The chain employs TRBV18 and TRBJ2-3; D not certain. V was cut by 3 bases and J by 0 bases, with 13 bases left in between. The CDR3 spans 16 residues. The germline gives CDR1 KGHSH, CDR2 LQKENI. The CDR3 DNA is TGTGCCAGCTCACCTGACCAGACGGACAGCACAGATACGCAGTATTTT. Amino acids: CASSPDQTDSTDTQYF.

CDR3 sequence (DNA): TGTGCCACCAGCCCACCCCGGGGCTTATCTTATGAGCAGTTCTTC. It translates to CATSPPRGLSYEQFF. The rearrangement joins TRBV15 to TRBJ2-1; D tentatively reads TRBD1 or TRBD2 (5 bases each). V lost 5 bases and J 8 bases, leaving 19 bases between the germline ends. CDR1 is LNHNV, CDR2 YYDKDF, per germline (reference sequence). CDR3 length: 15 amino acids.

The chain is built from TRBV5-1 and TRBJ1-6; possible D gene TRBD1, 5 bases. The CDR3 is 16 amino acids. V lost 4 bases and J lost 5, with 16 bases in between. CDR1 and CDR2 from the germline V gene are SGHRS and YFSETQ. The CDR3 sequence is CASSGSAGQNNSPLHF. The CDR3, as DNA: TGCGCCAGCAGCGGCTCGGCAGGGCAAAATAATTCACCCCTCCACTTT.

The DNA of the CDR3 is TGTGCCAGTAGTGTCGGAGAGAAGGACATTGTAAAGGGCTACACCTTC. As protein: CASSVGEKDIVKGYTF. V usage is TRBV19 and J usage is TRBJ1-2, with D perhaps matching TRBD1 (5 bases). This CDR3 is built from 16 residues. The germline CDR1 and CDR2 sequences are LNHDA and SQIVND (reference sequence). The V end was cut by 5 bases, the J end by 8 bases, with 24 bases between. Variable domain in full (rest from reference TRBV19 and TRBJ1-2): DGGITQSPKYLFRKEGQNVTLSCEQNLNHDAMYWYRQDPGQGLRLIYYSQIVNDFQKGDIAEGYSVSREKKESFPLTVTSAQKNPTAFYLCASSVGEKDIVKGYTFGSGTRLTVV.

V usage is TRBV25-1 and J usage is TRBJ1-4; D perhaps matches TRBD1 (6 bases). The V gene's germline CDR1 is MGHDK and CDR2 SYGVNS. This CDR3 spans 14 amino acids. V gave up 2 bases and J gave up 8 bases, with 12 bases separating them. The CDR3 DNA reads as TGTGCCAGCAGTGAACAGGGGATTTGGGAAAAACTGTTTTTT. Protein product: CASSEQGIWEKLFF.

This clone occurred a few times. The chain uses TRBV10-3 and TRBJ1-4; 8 nucleotides line up with TRBD1. Germline CDR1 reads ENHRY; CDR2 reads SYGVKD. The junction had 3 bases not matched to a gene; V was cut back by 0 bases and J by 6 bases. This CDR3 comprises 15 residues. CDR3 DNA: TGTGCCATCAGTGAGTCGGCAGGGGGCGATGAAAAACTGTTTTTT. Its protein is CAISESAGGDEKLFF.

The rearrangement links TRBV9 to TRBJ2-2; D is ambiguous. Trimming shortened V by 4 bases and J by 0 bases, and 13 bases separated the two germline ends. The CDR3 is 16 residues long. CDR1 and CDR2 (germline): SGDLS, YYNGEE. In DNA, the CDR3 is TGTGCCAGCAGCCCCCGCCAAGGGACGAACACCGGGGAGCTGTTTTTT. Amino acids: CASSPRQGTNTGELFF.